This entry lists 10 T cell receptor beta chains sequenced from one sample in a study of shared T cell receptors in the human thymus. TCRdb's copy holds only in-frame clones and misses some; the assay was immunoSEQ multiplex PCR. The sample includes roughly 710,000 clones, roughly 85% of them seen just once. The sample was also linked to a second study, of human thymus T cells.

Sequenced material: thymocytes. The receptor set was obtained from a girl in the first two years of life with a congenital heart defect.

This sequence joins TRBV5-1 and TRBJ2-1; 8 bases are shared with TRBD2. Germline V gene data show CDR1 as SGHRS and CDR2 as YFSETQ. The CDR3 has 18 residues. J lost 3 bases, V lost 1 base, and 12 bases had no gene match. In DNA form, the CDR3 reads TGCGCCAGCAGCTTGAAGTCCCGGGAGGGGACCAACTACAATGAGCAGTTCTTC. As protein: CASSLKSREGTNYNEQFF.

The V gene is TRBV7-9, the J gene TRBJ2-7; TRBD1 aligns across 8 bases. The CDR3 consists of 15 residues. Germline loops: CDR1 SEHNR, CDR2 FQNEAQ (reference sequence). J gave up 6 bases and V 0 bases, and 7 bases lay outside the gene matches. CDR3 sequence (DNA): TGTGCCAGCAGCTTAGCGGGACAGGCCGAGTGCGAGCAGTACTTC. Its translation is CASSLAGQAECEQYF.

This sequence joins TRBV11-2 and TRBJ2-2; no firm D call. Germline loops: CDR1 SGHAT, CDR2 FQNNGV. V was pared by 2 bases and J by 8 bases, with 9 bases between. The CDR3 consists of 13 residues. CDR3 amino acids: CASSLIPRGELFF. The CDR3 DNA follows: TGTGCCAGCAGCTTAATCCCCCGTGGGGAGCTGTTTTTT.

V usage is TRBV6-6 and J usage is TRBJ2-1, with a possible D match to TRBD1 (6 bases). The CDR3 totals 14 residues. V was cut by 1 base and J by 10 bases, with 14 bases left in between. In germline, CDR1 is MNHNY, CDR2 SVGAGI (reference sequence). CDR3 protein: CASSYFPGAYEQFF. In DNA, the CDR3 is TGTGCCAGCAGTTACTTTCCAGGGGCATACGAGCAGTTCTTC.

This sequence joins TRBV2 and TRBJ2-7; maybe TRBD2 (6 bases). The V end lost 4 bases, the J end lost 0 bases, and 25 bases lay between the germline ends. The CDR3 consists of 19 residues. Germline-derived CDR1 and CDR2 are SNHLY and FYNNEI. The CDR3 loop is CASSGPGTGEILSSYEQYF. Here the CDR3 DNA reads TGTGCCAGCAGTGGTCCCGGGACGGGAGAAATTTTAAGCTCCTACGAGCAGTACTTC.

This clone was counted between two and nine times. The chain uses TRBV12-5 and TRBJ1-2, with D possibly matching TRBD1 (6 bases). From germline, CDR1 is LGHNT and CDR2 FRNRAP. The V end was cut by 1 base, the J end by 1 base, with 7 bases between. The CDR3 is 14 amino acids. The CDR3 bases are TGTGCTAGTGGTTTGGGGACAGTTAACTATGGCTACACCTTC. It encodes CASGLGTVNYGYTF.

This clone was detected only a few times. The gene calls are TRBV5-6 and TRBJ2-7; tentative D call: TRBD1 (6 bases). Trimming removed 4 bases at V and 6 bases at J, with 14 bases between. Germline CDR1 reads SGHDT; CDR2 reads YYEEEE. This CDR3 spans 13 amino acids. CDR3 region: CASSPGQLGEQYF. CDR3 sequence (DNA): TGTGCCAGCAGCCCGGGACAATTGGGCGAGCAGTACTTC. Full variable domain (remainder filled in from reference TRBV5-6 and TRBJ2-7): DAGVTQSPTHLIKTRGQQVTLRCSPKSGHDTVSWYQQALGQGPQFIFQYYEEEERQRGNFPDRFSGHQFPNYSSELNVNALLLGDSALYLCASSPGQLGEQYFGPGTRLTVT.

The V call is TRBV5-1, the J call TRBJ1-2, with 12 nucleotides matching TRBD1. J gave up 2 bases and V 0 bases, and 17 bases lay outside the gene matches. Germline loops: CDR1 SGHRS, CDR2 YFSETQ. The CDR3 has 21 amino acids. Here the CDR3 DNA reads TGCGCCAGCAGCTTGGCCGGGGGGGACAGGGGGCGCGAAATCACCAACTATGGCTACACCTTC. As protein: CASSLAGGDRGREITNYGYTF.

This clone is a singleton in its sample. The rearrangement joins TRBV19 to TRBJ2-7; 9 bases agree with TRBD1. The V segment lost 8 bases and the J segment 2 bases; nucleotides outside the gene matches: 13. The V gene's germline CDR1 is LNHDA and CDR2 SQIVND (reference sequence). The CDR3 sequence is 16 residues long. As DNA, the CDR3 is TGTGCCAGTGGTGGGACAGGGTCCACAAATACCTACGAGCAGTACTTC. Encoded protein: CASGGTGSTNTYEQYF.

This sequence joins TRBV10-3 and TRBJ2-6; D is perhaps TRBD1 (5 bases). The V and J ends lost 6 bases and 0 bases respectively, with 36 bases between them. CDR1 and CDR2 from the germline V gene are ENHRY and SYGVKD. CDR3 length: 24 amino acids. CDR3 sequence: CAIRGPPSVGVKGSVHSGANVLTF. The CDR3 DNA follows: TGTGCCATCAGGGGGCCCCCTTCGGTAGGGGTTAAGGGGTCGGTCCACTCTGGGGCCAACGTCCTGACTTTC.